These 5 T cell receptor beta chains share one sample of origin, sequenced in a study of blood T cell repertoires in COVID-19 (dated by TCRdb to between 2020 and 2021). The library was made by the immunoSEQ multiplex PCR assay. TCRdb limited this immuneACCESS table to in-frame rearrangements with V and J called. A share of clones is missing; checked studies link under half to unresolved V genes, and the rest is unexplained. This sample comprises 200,000 to 250,000 clones, approximately 80% of them detected only once. Of the sample, roughly a tenth is held by the ten largest clones. Sample: peripheral blood. The receptors were sampled from a woman of 80 years or more with COVID-19, enrolled during active disease.

The rearrangement links TRBV27 to TRBJ2-7; 8 nucleotides agree with TRBD1. The germline gives CDR1 MNHEY, CDR2 SMNVEV (reference sequence). The CDR3 loop spans 14 amino acids. Trimming took 2 bases from V and 7 from J; bases not matched to a gene: 7. CDR3 nucleotides: TGTGCCAGCAGTTTAACAGGACAGGGTAAGGAGCAGTACTTC. The encoded protein is CASSLTGQGKEQYF.

This chain connects TRBV28 to TRBJ1-4, with 7 bases lining up with TRBD1. The CDR3 covers 15 residues. Losses at the gene ends were 6 bases for V and 4 bases for J; bases not matched to a gene: 8. Germline loops: CDR1 MDHEN, CDR2 SYDVKM. This CDR3 is CASSPLGQSNEKLFF. CDR3 bases: TGTGCCAGCAGCCCCCTGGGACAGAGTAATGAAAAACTGTTTTTT. Combining the CDR3 with reference TRBV28 and TRBJ1-4 gives the whole variable domain DVKVTQSSRYLVKRTGEKVFLECVQDMDHENMFWYRQDPGLGLRLIYFSYDVKMKEKGDIPEGYSVSREKKERFSLILESASTNQTSMYLCASSPLGQSNEKLFFGSGTQLSVL.

The V and J genes are TRBV2 and TRBJ1-1; no reliable D call. The V end was cut by 3 bases, the J end by 3 bases, with 8 bases between. CDR1 is SNHLY, CDR2 FYNNEI, per germline. This CDR3 is built from 13 residues. The CDR3 coding sequence is TGTGCCAGCAGTGACCCTGGAGACACTGAAGCTTTCTTT. This codes for CASSDPGDTEAFF. Using reference TRBV2 and TRBJ1-1 for the parts outside the CDR3, the full variable domain is EPEVTQTPSHQVTQMGQEVILRCVPISNHLYFYWYRQILGQKVEFLVSFYNNEISEKSEIFDDQFSVERPDGSNFTLKIRSTKLEDSAMYFCASSDPGDTEAFFGQGTRLTVV.

The rearrangement joins TRBV5-6 to TRBJ2-7; TRBD1 aligns across 9 bases. The CDR3 runs to 14 residues. With 4 bases clipped from V and 5 bases from J, the junction kept 7 bases outside the gene matches. The germline gives CDR1 SGHDT, CDR2 YYEEEE. CDR3 region: CASSMDRGPHEQYV. CDR3 sequence (DNA): TGTGCCAGCAGCATGGACAGGGGACCCCACGAGCAGTACGTC.

This clone came up once. This chain joins TRBV15 and TRBJ2-3; 8 positions match TRBD2. CDR3 length equals 15 residues. Looked up from germline, CDR1 is LNHNV and CDR2 is YYDKDF (reference sequence). V was clipped by 1 base and J by 6 bases; unmatched bases: 6. The CDR3 reads CATSRGAGVPDTQYF. CDR3 bases: TGTGCCACCAGCAGAGGAGCGGGGGTACCCGATACGCAGTATTTT.